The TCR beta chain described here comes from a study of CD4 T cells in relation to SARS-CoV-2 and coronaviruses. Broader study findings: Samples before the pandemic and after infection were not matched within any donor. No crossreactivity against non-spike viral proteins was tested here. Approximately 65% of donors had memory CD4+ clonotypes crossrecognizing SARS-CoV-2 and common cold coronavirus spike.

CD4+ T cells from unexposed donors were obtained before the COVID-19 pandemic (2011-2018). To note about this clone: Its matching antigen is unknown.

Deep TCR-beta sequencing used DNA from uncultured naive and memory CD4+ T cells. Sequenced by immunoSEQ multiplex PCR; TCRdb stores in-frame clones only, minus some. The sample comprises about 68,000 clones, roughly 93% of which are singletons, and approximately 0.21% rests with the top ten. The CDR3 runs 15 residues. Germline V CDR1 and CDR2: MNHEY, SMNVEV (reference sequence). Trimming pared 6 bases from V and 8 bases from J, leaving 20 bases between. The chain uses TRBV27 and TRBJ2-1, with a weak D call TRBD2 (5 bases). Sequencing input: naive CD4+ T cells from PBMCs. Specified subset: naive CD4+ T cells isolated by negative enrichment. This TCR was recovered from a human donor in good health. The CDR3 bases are TGTGCCAGCAGCAAAAGACGGAGGATCGGGCATGAGCAGTTCTTC. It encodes CASSKRRRIGHEQFF.